The 30 T cell receptor beta chains below all came from one sample that was sequenced in a study of shared clonotypes between healthy human individuals (dated by TCRdb to the early 2020s). Preparation of the library involved the immunoSEQ multiplex PCR assay. TCRdb holds this immuneACCESS table with in-frame rearrangements only. Some clones are missing; in checked studies, unresolved V genes explain under half, and the rest has no known cause. The table for this sample lists about 600,000 clones; about 95% of them were counted only once. The top ten clonotypes cover roughly 0.1% of the sample. CD8 naive samples were CD45RO-negative cells positively selected for CCR7, giving a CD45RA+CCR7+ population that excluded TemRA cells. Sequenced: naive CD8+ T cells sorted from blood. The intended sense of this specimen's cell subset or site label: CD45RA+CCR7+. The receptors stem from a woman aged 25 to 39 in good health.

The J gene is TRBJ1-2, the V gene TRBV28, with D maybe TRBD1 (6 bases). Trimming took 2 bases from V and 0 from J, leaving 16 bases between them. In germline, CDR1 is MDHEN, CDR2 SYDVKM. CDR3 length equals 17 residues. The CDR3 region is CASSLKTGAFSNYGYTF. The CDR3 nucleotides read TGTGCCAGCAGTTTAAAGACAGGAGCTTTTTCTAACTATGGCTACACCTTC.

The chain recombines TRBV7-8 with TRBJ2-7, with D unresolved. The CDR3 has 11 residues. CDR1 and CDR2 (germline): SGHVS, FQNEAQ. V lost 1 base and J lost 11, with 9 bases in between. The chain's CDR3 is CASSLGGGEYF. CDR3 coding DNA: TGTGCCAGCAGCTTAGGCGGTGGAGAGTACTTC.

The chain joins TRBV2 to TRBJ2-2, with 8 bases identical to TRBD1. The trim removed 7 bases at V and 4 bases at J, leaving 5 bases unmatched. The CDR3 extends over 14 amino acids. In germline, CDR1 is SNHLY, CDR2 FYNNEI. The CDR3 spells CASKGTGRTGELFF. CDR3 in DNA: TGTGCCAGCAAAGGGACAGGACGCACCGGGGAGCTGTTTTTT.

The rearrangement uses TRBV9 and TRBJ2-1; D might be TRBD2 (5 bases). V was pared by 0 bases and J by 5 bases, with 12 bases between. The V gene's germline CDR1 is SGDLS and CDR2 YYNGEE. There are 15 residues in the CDR3. CDR3 residues: CASSVGLSENNEQFF. For the CDR3, the DNA is TGTGCCAGCAGCGTAGGCCTTAGCGAGAACAATGAGCAGTTCTTC.

This chain links TRBV19 with TRBJ1-1, with D possibly being TRBD1 (5 bases). Trimming shortened V by 0 bases and J by 2 bases, and 10 bases separated the two germline ends. This CDR3 has 15 residues. Germline V CDR1 and CDR2: LNHDA, SQIVND (reference sequence). CDR3 region: CASSIEGTANTEAFF. The CDR3 DNA sequence: TGTGCCAGTAGTATAGAAGGGACCGCAAACACTGAAGCTTTCTTT. Based on the CDR3 plus reference TRBV19 and TRBJ1-1, the full variable domain is DGGITQSPKYLFRKEGQNVTLSCEQNLNHDAMYWYRQDPGQGLRLIYYSQIVNDFQKGDIAEGYSVSREKKESFPLTVTSAQKNPTAFYLCASSIEGTANTEAFFGQGTRLTVV.

Comment on this clone: Other DNA variants within this sample encode the same CDR3. The V and J genes are TRBV15 and TRBJ2-7; D is unresolved. Deletions cut 3 bases from V and 2 bases from J, with 8 bases between. The CDR3 is made up of 13 amino acids. Germline CDR1 is LNHNV and CDR2 is YYDKDF (reference sequence). This CDR3 reads CATSSGRAYEQYF. CDR3 coding DNA: TGTGCCACCAGCAGTGGCAGAGCCTACGAGCAGTACTTC.

This CDR3 reads CASSQDQAGRAYGNYEQYF. In nucleotides, the CDR3 is TGTGCCAGCAGCCAAGATCAAGCCGGGAGGGCCTACGGTAACTACGAGCAGTACTTC. The J gene is TRBJ2-7, the V gene TRBV4-2, with 8 bases that match TRBD2. Trimming took 0 bases from V and 3 from J; bases not matched to a gene: 16. Germline V gene sequence: CDR1 LGHNA, CDR2 YNFKEQ. The CDR3 has 19 amino acids.

This chain links TRBV4-2 with TRBJ2-7; D perhaps matches TRBD1 (6 bases). Looked up from germline, CDR1 is LGHNA and CDR2 is YNFKEQ. This CDR3 is 15 amino acids long. Trimming pared 3 bases from V and 7 bases from J, leaving 19 bases between. As DNA, the CDR3 is TGTGCCAGCAGCCACTACGGGGACACTTTTAGGGAGCAGTACTTC. As protein: CASSHYGDTFREQYF.

The chain is built from TRBV7-2 and TRBJ2-2, with 14 nucleotides matching TRBD2. J gave up 1 base and V 5 bases, and 3 bases lay outside the gene matches. This CDR3 spans 17 amino acids. Looked up from germline, CDR1 is SGHTA and CDR2 is FQGNSA. CDR3 sequence (DNA): TGTGCCAGCAGCCCGGGACTAGCGGGAGAGAACACCGGGGAGCTGTTTTTT. This sequence encodes CASSPGLAGENTGELFF.

The rearrangement uses TRBV28 and TRBJ1-4; D is possibly TRBD1 (5 bases). V gave up 8 bases and J gave up 0 bases, with 13 bases separating them. This CDR3 is 15 amino acids long. The germline V gene has CDR1 MDHEN and CDR2 SYDVKM. CDR3 DNA: TGTGCCAGCGGCCTCCGGGACGCAACTAATGAAAAACTGTTTTTT. Protein sequence: CASGLRDATNEKLFF.

A single count supports this clone. The chain couples TRBV9 to TRBJ2-5, with TRBD2 matching over 9 bases. There are 15 residues in the CDR3. The junction had 7 bases not matched to a gene; V was cut back by 3 bases and J by 4 bases. Germline values: CDR1 SGDLS, CDR2 YYNGEE. CDR3 bases: TGTGCCAGCAGCGCCGACTATAGCGGGAGAGAGACCCAGTACTTC. Its protein product is CASSADYSGRETQYF.

For the CDR3, the DNA is TGTGCCAGCAGCCGACAGACCTACGAGCAGTACTTC. Translated, it gives CASSRQTYEQYF. The chain uses TRBV7-9 and TRBJ2-7; D perhaps matches TRBD1 (5 bases). Germline CDR1 reads SEHNR; CDR2 reads FQNEAQ (reference sequence). This CDR3 spans 12 amino acids. Trimming took 5 bases from V and 2 from J, leaving 7 bases between them.

This clone was observed once. This chain connects TRBV5-1 to TRBJ2-2; TRBD1 aligns across 9 bases. CDR3 length: 18 residues. Trimming at V came to 2 bases and at J to 6 bases, leaving 14 bases not matched to a gene. Germline V gene sequence: CDR1 SGHRS, CDR2 YFSETQ. Here the CDR3 DNA reads TGCGCCAGCAGCTTCAGGACAGGGGCGGCTAGAATAGCCGGGGAGCTGTTTTTT. Protein product: CASSFRTGAARIAGELFF. Filled out from reference TRBV5-1 and TRBJ2-2, the complete variable domain reads KAGVTQTPRYLIKTRGQQVTLSCSPISGHRSVSWYQQTPGQGLQFLFEYFSETQRNKGNFPGRFSGRQFSNSRSEMNVSTLELGDSALYLCASSFRTGAARIAGELFFGEGSRLTVL.

The chain is built from TRBV30 and TRBJ2-5, with D unclear. Between the trimmed V and J ends, which lost 5 bases and 3 bases, there was a span of 4 bases. This CDR3 region has 10 residues. The germline CDR1 and CDR2 sequences are GTSNPN and SVGIG (reference sequence). The CDR3 DNA follows: TGTGCCTGGGAAAAAGAGACCCAGTACTTC. Protein: CAWEKETQYF.

The rearrangement joins TRBV5-1 to TRBJ2-7, with 11 nucleotides matching TRBD2. V dropped 0 bases and J dropped 1; count of bases not matched to a gene: 6. CDR1 and CDR2 (germline): SGHRS, YFSETQ. The CDR3 runs 17 residues. The CDR3 loop is CASSLETSGSVSYEQYF. CDR3 nucleotides: TGCGCCAGCAGCTTGGAAACTAGCGGGAGTGTATCCTACGAGCAGTACTTC.

The CDR3 reads CASSLVPLTRGKTYNEQFF. The CDR3 DNA sequence: TGTGCCAGTAGTCTCGTACCCCTCACGCGGGGGAAGACCTACAATGAGCAGTTCTTC. The V gene is TRBV19, the J gene TRBJ2-1; 7 bases fit TRBD2. The CDR3 contains 19 residues. Trimming at V came to 5 bases and at J to 2 bases, leaving 18 bases not matched to a gene. Per germline, CDR1 LNHDA and CDR2 SQIVND (reference sequence).

V usage is TRBV19 and J usage is TRBJ2-5; 8 bases map to TRBD2. Judging by the DNA end, TRBJ2-7 fits better; the J call may be wrong. This CDR3 spans 14 amino acids. Germline CDR1 LNHDA, CDR2 SQIVND (reference sequence). CDR3 DNA sequence: TGTGCCAGTAGTATGCGGGGGGCCAACTACGAGCAGTACTTC. It translates to CASSMRGANYEQYF.

The chain is built from TRBV5-1 and TRBJ2-2; D unresolved. V lost 0 bases and J lost 0, with 9 bases in between. Germline lookup yields CDR1 SGHRS and CDR2 YFSETQ. The CDR3 extends over 16 amino acids. CDR3 bases: TGCGCCAGCAGCTTGGAAGGAAGGGCGAACACCGGGGAGCTGTTTTTT. Residues: CASSLEGRANTGELFF. Variable domain in full (rest from reference TRBV5-1 and TRBJ2-2): KAGVTQTPRYLIKTRGQQVTLSCSPISGHRSVSWYQQTPGQGLQFLFEYFSETQRNKGNFPGRFSGRQFSNSRSEMNVSTLELGDSALYLCASSLEGRANTGELFFGEGSRLTVL.

This chain uses TRBV14 with TRBJ1-1, with D hard to call. This CDR3 has 13 residues. Germline V lookup: CDR1 SGHDN, CDR2 FVKESK. Trimming took 4 bases from V and 0 from J, leaving 6 bases between them. The CDR3 is CASSPIMNTEAFF. The CDR3 DNA follows: TGTGCCAGCAGCCCAATTATGAACACTGAAGCTTTCTTT.

The chain links TRBV5-6 to TRBJ1-1, with TRBD1 identical over 7 bases. V was clipped by 4 bases and J by 0 bases; unmatched bases: 6. Germline CDR1 SGHDT, CDR2 YYEEEE. The CDR3 covers 15 residues. The CDR3 DNA reads as TGTGCCAGCAGCAGACAGGGTTTGATGAACACTGAAGCTTTCTTT. Its translation: CASSRQGLMNTEAFF.

Remarks on this clone: One end of the junction fails to match germline, which may point to a read error. The chain couples TRBV28 to TRBJ1-1; D not certain. The germline V gene encodes CDR1 MDHEN and CDR2 SYDVKM. This CDR3 comprises 13 residues. The CDR3 loop reads CASSLTLKTEAFF. The CDR3 nucleotides are TGTGCCAGCAGTTTGACGCTGAAGACTGAAGCTTTCTTT.

This chain connects TRBV28 to TRBJ1-1, with D maybe TRBD1 (6 bases). From germline, CDR1 is MDHEN and CDR2 SYDVKM. V was cut by 7 bases and J by 3 bases, with 18 bases left in between. CDR3 length equals 15 residues. The CDR3 bases are TGTGCCAGCACCTCCCCCGGACAGTATGACACTGAAGCTTTCTTT. Protein product: CASTSPGQYDTEAFF.

The chain carries TRBV9 and TRBJ2-3, with D hard to call. CDR1 is SGDLS and CDR2 is YYNGEE in the germline V gene. This CDR3 has 15 residues. The ends were cut back, 0 bases at V and 2 bases at J, with 10 bases in the middle. The DNA for the CDR3 is TGTGCCAGCAGCGTAGACAACCGTGCCACAGATACGCAGTATTTT. Protein: CASSVDNRATDTQYF.

The chain is built from TRBV28 and TRBJ2-1, with 8 bases fitting TRBD2. The junction had 6 bases not matched to a gene; V was cut back by 2 bases and J by 3 bases. Germline values: CDR1 MDHEN, CDR2 SYDVKM. The CDR3 totals 16 residues. Here the CDR3 reads CASSLDPAGGYNEQFF. The CDR3 nucleotides are TGTGCCAGCAGTTTAGACCCTGCGGGAGGCTACAATGAGCAGTTCTTC.

This rearrangement joins TRBV7-2 to TRBJ2-5; D perhaps matches TRBD1 (5 bases). CDR1 is SGHTA and CDR2 is FQGNSA in the germline V gene. V was cut by 5 bases and J by 3 bases, with 13 bases left in between. This CDR3 region has 14 residues. CDR3 in amino acids: CASSLSQDEETQYF. CDR3 sequence (DNA): TGTGCCAGCAGCCTCTCACAGGACGAAGAGACCCAGTACTTC.

This rearrangement joins TRBV6-1 to TRBJ2-2; D remains ambiguous. Trimming pared 7 bases from V and 6 bases from J, leaving 12 bases between. The CDR3 contains 13 residues. In germline, CDR1 is MNHNS, CDR2 SASEGT. CDR3 in amino acids: CASITERAGELFF. The CDR3 nucleotides read TGTGCCAGCATCACAGAACGGGCCGGGGAGCTGTTTTTT.

This clone was detected once. This rearrangement joins TRBV28 to TRBJ2-1; 8 positions match TRBD2. This CDR3 comprises 16 residues. V trimming: 1 base; J trimming: 1 base; junction bases outside the gene matches: 3. Germline V gives CDR1 MDHEN, CDR2 SYDVKM. CDR3 loop: CASSLLGLVSYNEQFF. The CDR3 DNA reads TGTGCCAGCAGTTTATTGGGACTAGTTTCCTACAATGAGCAGTTCTTC.

This chain connects TRBV11-2 to TRBJ2-5; weak D call: TRBD2 (6 bases). The CDR3 is 15 amino acids. Germline CDR1 and CDR2: SGHAT and FQNNGV. Trimming stripped 5 bases from V and 5 bases from J, with 18 bases between. As DNA, the CDR3 is TGTGCCAGCAGCCCCGGGTCGACTAGTGCTGAGACCCAGTACTTC. It yields the protein CASSPGSTSAETQYF.

CDR3 protein: CASSPTGVGYEQYF. CDR3 coding DNA: TGTGCCAGCTCACCGACAGGGGTAGGATACGAGCAGTACTTC. This chain uses TRBV18 with TRBJ2-7, with TRBD1 identical over 8 bases. The germline V gene encodes CDR1 KGHSH and CDR2 LQKENI. The V segment lost 3 bases and the J segment 4 bases; nucleotides outside the gene matches: 5. This CDR3 is 14 amino acids long.

The rearrangement links TRBV29-1 to TRBJ2-7, with D possibly called TRBD1 or TRBD2 (5 bases each). Germline lookup yields CDR1 SQVTM and CDR2 ANQGSEA. CDR3 length equals 13 residues. The ends were cut back, 6 bases at V and 2 bases at J, with 14 bases in the middle. The CDR3 region is CSVQARGPYEQYF. CDR3 sequence (DNA): TGCAGCGTCCAAGCGAGGGGTCCCTACGAGCAGTACTTC.